One and the same sample provided the 24 T cell receptor beta chains below, sequenced in a study of beta chain features in type 1 diabetes. Study findings and constraints: A moderate, significant TCRB CDR3 shortening appeared in type 1 diabetes across four CD4+ subsets.

The authors reverse transcribed all of the isolated RNA, so sequencing captured expressed TCRB transcripts. This table comes from immunoSEQ multiplex PCR, and its TCRdb copy is limited to in-frame clones, with some not included. This table has about 160,000 clones, around 8% appearing once. These receptors' targets are unknown. The specimen was central memory CD4+ T cells from blood. The receptor source for this set is a woman aged 40 to 50 with type 1 diabetes.

This clone was seen more than once but under ten times. This specimen includes other DNA sequences encoding the same CDR3. The genes are TRBV30 and TRBJ1-2; maybe TRBD1 (5 bases). Trimming shortened V by 0 bases and J by 4 bases, and 9 bases separated the two germline ends. Germline values: CDR1 GTSNPN, CDR2 SVGIG (reference sequence). The CDR3 length is 13 residues. The CDR3: CAWSVQGSYGYTF. CDR3 coding DNA: TGTGCCTGGAGTGTTCAGGGATCCTATGGCTACACCTTC. Full variable domain (outside the CDR3, taken from reference TRBV30 and TRBJ1-2): SQTIHQWPATLVQPVGSPLSLECTVEGTSNPNLYWYRQAAGRGLQLLFYSVGIGQISSEVPQNLSASRPQDRQFILSSKKLLLSDSGFYLCAWSVQGSYGYTFGSGTRLTVV.

The chain carries TRBV11-1 and TRBJ1-1; 7 positions match TRBD1. The V gene end was trimmed by 4 bases and the J gene end by 8 bases; junction bases not matched to a gene: 4. Germline values: CDR1 SGHAT, CDR2 FQDESV (reference sequence). CDR3 size: 12 residues. The CDR3 DNA sequence: TGTGCCAGCAGCTCCACAGGGGACGAAGCTTTCTTT. It is translated as CASSSTGDEAFF.

This clone was seen only a few times. The CDR3 loop reads CSAATGVEAFF. The CDR3 region has the DNA TGCAGCGCTGCGACAGGGGTTGAAGCTTTCTTT. The rearrangement joins TRBV29-1 to TRBJ1-1; TRBD1 matches 8 bases. The CDR3 loop spans 11 amino acids. Germline loops: CDR1 SQVTM, CDR2 ANQGSEA. After removal of 7 bases from V and 7 bases from J, the junction contained 5 bases not matched to a gene.

This clone was picked up a small number of times. The chain links TRBV5-4 to TRBJ2-1; a possible D gene is TRBD1 (5 bases). The V and J ends lost 3 bases and 10 bases respectively, with 8 bases between them. Germline lookup yields CDR1 SGHNT and CDR2 YYREEE (reference sequence). The CDR3 is made up of 11 amino acids. DNA for the CDR3: TGTGCCAGCAGCTACAGACAGGAGCAGTTCTTC. Its protein is CASSYRQEQFF.

V and J are TRBV9 and TRBJ2-2; maybe TRBD1 (6 bases). Deletions cut 3 bases from V and 5 bases from J, with 14 bases between. Germline CDR1 and CDR2: SGDLS and YYNGEE. This CDR3 comprises 15 residues. CDR3 coding DNA: TGTGCCAGCAGCGCCTCCGGGACAATTACCGGGGAGCTGTTTTTT. The encoded protein is CASSASGTITGELFF. Full variable domain (remainder filled in from reference TRBV9 and TRBJ2-2): DSGVTQTPKHLITATGQRVTLRCSPRSGDLSVYWYQQSLDQGLQFLIQYYNGEERAKGNILERFSAQQFPDLHSELNLSSLELGDSALYFCASSASGTITGELFFGEGSRLTVL.

This clone appeared a few times. CDR3 in DNA: TGTGCCAGCTCGGGACAGGGGGCGTACGAGCAGTACTTC. Translating gives CASSGQGAYEQYF. The rearrangement uses TRBV18 and TRBJ2-7; 12 bases match TRBD1. Germline lookup yields CDR1 KGHSH and CDR2 LQKENI. This CDR3 region has 13 residues. V shed 6 bases, J shed 4 bases, and the junction held 1 base outside the gene matches.

In its sample, this clone was seen a few times. This chain connects TRBV15 to TRBJ1-1; a possible D gene is TRBD1 (5 bases). The CDR3 is 15 amino acids. Germline assignment: CDR1 LNHNV and CDR2 YYDKDF (reference sequence). V lost 0 bases and J lost 5, with 13 bases in between. The CDR3 here is CATSRDQGGGTEAFF. CDR3 in DNA: TGTGCCACCAGCAGAGATCAGGGAGGAGGGACTGAAGCTTTCTTT.

This chain joins TRBV7-3 and TRBJ1-1, with D possibly matching TRBD1 (5 bases). Trimming removed 5 bases at V and 0 bases at J, with 10 bases between. Germline V lookup: CDR1 SGHTA, CDR2 FQGTGA. The CDR3 is 14 residues long. This CDR3 is CASSPGGMNTEAFF. The CDR3 DNA reads as TGTGCCAGCAGCCCGGGGGGGATGAACACTGAAGCTTTCTTT.

The chain recombines TRBV7-8 with TRBJ2-7; the match to TRBD2 covers 11 bases. With V trimmed by 5 bases and J by 0 bases, 0 bases remained unmatched. The CDR3 is 14 amino acids. CDR1 is SGHVS, CDR2 FQNEAQ, per germline. The DNA for the CDR3 is TGTGCCAGCAGCGGGACTAGCGGCTCCTACGAGCAGTACTTC. It yields the protein CASSGTSGSYEQYF.

This clone was seen only a few times. The chain couples TRBV4-1 to TRBJ1-1, with TRBD1 matching 8 bases. J was trimmed by 1 base and V by 6 bases; bases with no gene match: 4. CDR3 length: 14 residues. The V gene's germline CDR1 is MGHRA and CDR2 YSYEKL. DNA for the CDR3: TGCGCCAGCAGGGACAGGGCCACGAACACTGAAGCTTTCTTT. It is translated as CASRDRATNTEAFF.

This chain uses TRBV18 with TRBJ2-5; 8 bases are shared with TRBD1. Unmatched junction bases numbered 10, after V lost 5 bases and J lost 2 bases. This CDR3 comprises 16 residues. Germline CDR1 reads KGHSH; CDR2 reads LQKENI. The CDR3: CASSISFGTGQETQYF. The CDR3 nucleotides read TGTGCCAGCTCAATATCTTTCGGGACAGGTCAAGAGACCCAGTACTTC.

This clone was counted only a few times. V usage is TRBV29-1 and J usage is TRBJ1-1, with a weak D call TRBD1 (5 bases). The CDR3 length is 13 residues. The ends were cut back, 4 bases at V and 3 bases at J, with 12 bases in the middle. Germline CDR1 and CDR2: SQVTM and ANQGSEA. The CDR3, as DNA: TGCAGCGTTGCCAGGGAAGGGGACACTGAAGCTTTCTTT. Its translation: CSVAREGDTEAFF.

This chain links TRBV5-4 with TRBJ1-4; 7 nucleotides agree with TRBD1. There are 14 residues in the CDR3. The trim removed 4 bases at V and 5 bases at J, leaving 5 bases unmatched. The germline V gene has CDR1 SGHNT and CDR2 YYREEE (reference sequence). The CDR3 spells CASSRGQRNEKLFF. The CDR3 DNA reads TGTGCCAGCAGCAGGGGACAGAGAAATGAAAAACTGTTTTTT.

This clone showed up just a few times. CDR3 sequence reads: CASSPAGTRGTYEQYF. The CDR3 region has the DNA TGTGCCAGCAGCCCGGCCGGGACCCGCGGGACCTACGAGCAGTACTTC. The chain joins TRBV28 to TRBJ2-7; maybe TRBD2 (6 bases). Trimming removed 6 bases at V and 2 bases at J, with 20 bases between. Germline V gene sequence: CDR1 MDHEN, CDR2 SYDVKM. The CDR3 is 16 residues long.

This clone has only a few counts. CDR3 region: CASSPPQANEQFF. The CDR3 region has the DNA TGTGCCAGCTCACCACCGCAGGCGAATGAGCAGTTCTTC. The gene calls are TRBV18 and TRBJ2-1; D is unclear. V lost 0 bases and J lost 7, with 7 bases in between. Germline loops: CDR1 KGHSH, CDR2 LQKENI. The CDR3 loop spans 13 amino acids.

The gene calls are TRBV28 and TRBJ1-4, with TRBD1 matching 8 bases. The CDR3 has 14 residues. Losses at the gene ends were 4 bases for V and 8 bases for J; bases not matched to a gene: 6. CDR1 and CDR2 from the germline V gene are MDHEN and SYDVKM. The CDR3 DNA follows: TGTGCCAGCAGTTCCGGACAGGGAACGGAAAAACTGTTTTTT. It specifies CASSSGQGTEKLFF.

This clone was seen a handful of times. A much larger clone sits a single nucleotide away, making a read error possible. The chain carries TRBV11-2 and TRBJ2-3, with 10 bases identical to TRBD1. The germline V gene has CDR1 SGHAT and CDR2 FQNNGV. This CDR3 is 15 amino acids long. J lost 1 base, V lost 4 bases, and 2 bases had no gene match. The chain's CDR3 is CASSSGQGGTDTQYF. For the CDR3, the DNA is TGTGCCAGCAGCTCCGGACAGGGGGGCACAGATACGCAGTATTTT.

V and J are TRBV4-3 and TRBJ1-3; possible D gene TRBD1, 5 bases. In germline, CDR1 is LGHNA, CDR2 YSLEER. This CDR3 comprises 16 residues. Trimming cost V 4 bases and J 7 bases, with 20 bases left between them. The CDR3 DNA sequence: TGCGCCAGCAGCCTCTCTGGGGCAGCAAGTCTGAACACCATATATTTT. It translates to CASSLSGAASLNTIYF.

Written as DNA, the CDR3 is TGTGCCAGTAGTATAGAGAGACAGATCTATGGCTACACCTTC. Its protein product is CASSIERQIYGYTF. The genes are TRBV19 and TRBJ1-2, with a tentative D call TRBD1 (5 bases). The CDR3 is 14 amino acids. The V gene lost 0 bases and the J gene lost 4 bases, with 9 bases spanning the gap. CDR1 is LNHDA and CDR2 is SQIVND in the germline V gene (reference sequence).

In the case of this clone: The junction shows a germline mismatch at one end, possibly a read error. Different DNA sequences within this sample yield the same CDR3. V usage is TRBV7-7 and J usage is TRBJ2-5, with 7 nucleotides matching TRBD1. Germline assignment: CDR1 SSHAT and CDR2 FNYEAQ (reference sequence). The CDR3 runs to 13 residues. The CDR3 loop is CASSLDREETQYF. The CDR3 region has the DNA TGTGCTAGCAGCTTAGACAGGGAAGAGACCCAGTACTTC.

V and J are TRBV30 and TRBJ1-4; the match to TRBD1 covers 10 bases. The CDR3 is 17 residues long. J gave up 7 bases and V 2 bases, and 13 bases lay outside the gene matches. The germline gives CDR1 GTSNPN, CDR2 SVGIG (reference sequence). CDR3 sequence: CAWSLTGGVGVPEKLFF. The CDR3 nucleotides are TGTGCCTGGAGTTTGACAGGGGGCGTGGGCGTTCCTGAAAAACTGTTTTTT.

This clone was picked up a small number of times. J is TRBJ1-2 and V is TRBV18, with D possibly TRBD1 on 5 matching bases. CDR1 and CDR2 (germline): KGHSH, LQKENI. The CDR3 length is 13 residues. Between the trimmed V and J ends, which lost 3 bases and 6 bases, there was a span of 11 bases. The CDR3 reads CASSPPGGDGYTF. The CDR3 DNA reads as TGTGCCAGCTCACCCCCCGGGGGAGATGGCTACACCTTC.

The chain carries TRBV19 and TRBJ2-7; TRBD2 aligns across 9 bases. Germline CDR1 reads LNHDA; CDR2 reads SQIVND (reference sequence). This CDR3 spans 16 amino acids. The V segment lost 3 bases and the J segment 2 bases; nucleotides outside the gene matches: 8. In DNA, the CDR3 is TGTGCCAGTAGTATTGGAGTAGCGGGAGACACCTACGAGCAGTACTTC. Its translation: CASSIGVAGDTYEQYF.

The CDR3 here is CASSQDLREQYF. CDR3 DNA: TGTGCCAGCAGCCAAGATCTGAGAGAGCAGTACTTC. The chain links TRBV14 to TRBJ2-7; D call uncertain. Germline CDR1 is SGHDN and CDR2 is FVKESK. With 0 bases removed from V and 7 bases from J, the gap between germline ends came to 7 bases. This CDR3 is 12 amino acids long. Variable domain in full (rest from reference TRBV14 and TRBJ2-7): EAGVTQFPSHSVIEKGQTVTLRCDPISGHDNLYWYRRVMGKEIKFLLHFVKESKQDESGMPNNRFLAERTGGTYSTLKVQPAELEDSGVYFCASSQDLREQYFGPGTRLTVT.